This T cell receptor beta chain emerged from a study of cytomegalovirus exposure and HLA in healthy donors. Turning to this clone: Its antigen remains unidentified.

After removal of 6 bases from V and 3 bases from J, the junction contained 15 bases not matched to a gene. This CDR3 spans 17 amino acids. Germline V gives CDR1 SNHLY, CDR2 FYNNEI. Study results and limitations: An analysis done earlier found most TCR beta V segments productive about 90% or about 30% of the time.

Both 60 Vbeta primers and 13 Jbeta primers went into the PCR. Profiled with immunoSEQ multiplex PCR; TCRdb holds only in-frame clones, not every one. The data contain about 160,000 clones, 80% to 90% of them seen just once; the ten biggest clones take up roughly 7.5%. The sequence derives from a woman in her twenties or thirties in good health and CMV-seropositive. The chain couples TRBV2 to TRBJ2-5, with TRBD1 matching over 8 bases. The specimen was PBMCs. In nucleotides, the CDR3 is TGTGCCAGCAGCGCTGACAGGGGCGGTGGGGAAAAAGAGACCCAGTACTTC. Encoded protein: CASSADRGGGEKETQYF.